These T cell receptor beta chains were read from a single sample in a study of CD8 T cells in ankylosing spondylitis. TCRdb analysed the 5' RACE reads with MiXCR anew, one entry per CDR3 protein. Of some 240,000 distinct CDR3 sequences listed, approximately 24% were seen once; the top ten hold roughly 0.67%. The sample consisted of blood, either unsorted or a sorted T cell fraction (not recorded which). The receptors stem from a male donor with ankylosing spondylitis or in good health (not recorded which). CDR3s include the opening cysteine and the closing phenylalanine or tryptophan. D genes are given only for firm matches. Size tells how often a clone was seen (once, few, many) or the class of an expanded clone, and some rows leave it out.

clone size: .; J gene: TRBJ2-7; D gene: .; V gene: TRBV12-3/TRBV12-4; CDR3 DNA: TGTGCCAGCAGTTTAGGTTGGGGGTCCGCCTACGAGCAGTACTTC; CDR3 protein: CASSLGWGSAYEQYF
clone size: .; J gene: TRBJ2-1; D gene: TRBD2; V gene: TRBV6-4; CDR3 DNA: TGTGCCAGCAGAGGGACTAGAAGCTACAATGAGCAGTTCTTC; CDR3 protein: CASRGTRSYNEQFF
clone size: few; J gene: TRBJ2-2; D gene: .; V gene: TRBV20-1; CDR3 DNA: TGCAGTGCAAGATCCCCCTCCGGGGAGCTGTTTTTT; CDR3 protein: CSARSPSGELFF
clone size: .; J gene: TRBJ1-6; D gene: .; V gene: TRBV6-1; CDR3 DNA: TGTGCCAGCAGTCGAAGCCCTCCGGATTCACCCCTCCACTTT; CDR3 protein: CASSRSPPDSPLHF
clone size: many; J gene: TRBJ2-3; D gene: TRBD1; V gene: TRBV4-1; CDR3 DNA: TGCGCCAGCAGCCATTTGGGACAGGGGGTAGATACGCAGTATTTT; CDR3 protein: CASSHLGQGVDTQYF
clone size: once; J gene: TRBJ2-3; D gene: TRBD2; V gene: TRBV7-9; CDR3 DNA: TGTGCCAGCAGCTGGCGGGGGAAAGATACGCAGTATTTT; CDR3 protein: CASSWRGKDTQYF
clone size: many; J gene: TRBJ2-3; D gene: .; V gene: TRBV6-1; CDR3 DNA: TGTGCCAGCACCGCAACAGGTTTTAGCACAGATACGCAGTATTTT; CDR3 protein: CASTATGFSTDTQYF
clone size: many; J gene: TRBJ2-2; D gene: TRBD2; V gene: TRBV20-1; CDR3 DNA: TGCAGTGCCGGGAGCGGGGGGGCCACCGGGGAGCTGTTTTTT; CDR3 protein: CSAGSGGATGELFF
clone size: few; J gene: TRBJ2-7; D gene: TRBD1; V gene: TRBV6-6; CDR3 DNA: TGTGCCAGCAGTAGGGACAGGGAATACGAGCAGTACTTC; CDR3 protein: CASSRDREYEQYF
clone size: few; J gene: TRBJ2-1; D gene: TRBD2; V gene: TRBV24-1; CDR3 DNA: TGTGCCACCAGTGAGACTAGCGGGGGGTCGTCTAATGAGCAGTTCTTC; CDR3 protein: CATSETSGGSSNEQFF
clone size: .; J gene: TRBJ2-2; D gene: .; V gene: TRBV11-2; CDR3 DNA: TGTGCCAGCAGCTTAGGGTGGGGCCGCCGAGGGACCGGGGAGCTGTTTTTT; CDR3 protein: CASSLGWGRRGTGELFF
clone size: few; J gene: TRBJ1-6; D gene: .; V gene: TRBV6-5; CDR3 DNA: TGTGCCAGCTTACTTTCACCCCTCCACTTT; CDR3 protein: CASLLSPLHF
clone size: few; J gene: TRBJ2-1; D gene: .; V gene: TRBV27; CDR3 DNA: TGTGCCAGCAGCGATGCCTCCTGGTCCTACAATGAGCAGTTCTTC; CDR3 protein: CASSDASWSYNEQFF
clone size: .; J gene: TRBJ2-1; D gene: TRBD1; V gene: TRBV7-3; CDR3 DNA: TGTGCCAGCAGCGCAACAGGGGGCGGCTACAATGAGCAGTTCTTC; CDR3 protein: CASSATGGGYNEQFF
clone size: once; J gene: TRBJ1-4; D gene: .; V gene: TRBV25-1; CDR3 DNA: TGTGCCAGCAGTTCGGGGGTGGCTAATGAAAAACTGTTTTTT; CDR3 protein: CASSSGVANEKLFF
clone size: few; J gene: TRBJ1-1; D gene: .; V gene: TRBV20-1; CDR3 DNA: TGCAGTGCTAGAGGGGGGGCTGGGACTGAAGCTTTCTTT; CDR3 protein: CSARGGAGTEAFF
clone size: few; J gene: TRBJ2-4; D gene: TRBD2; V gene: TRBV29-1; CDR3 DNA: TGCAGCGGTCGGGGGGGGGCGGAAAACATTCAGTACTTC; CDR3 protein: CSGRGGAENIQYF
clone size: .; J gene: TRBJ2-3; D gene: TRBD2; V gene: TRBV28; CDR3 DNA: TGTGCCAGCAGTCCCCCGGCGGGGGGCGCAGATACGCAGTATTTT; CDR3 protein: CASSPPAGGADTQYF
clone size: many; J gene: TRBJ1-2; D gene: TRBD1; V gene: TRBV20-1; CDR3 DNA: TGCAGTGCTTCAGATGCCGGGACAGGGCGGAACTATGGCTACACCTTC; CDR3 protein: CSASDAGTGRNYGYTF
clone size: few; J gene: TRBJ1-3; D gene: TRBD1; V gene: TRBV9; CDR3 DNA: TGTGCCAGCAGCCCACGAGGGACAGGGGAGAACACCATATATTTT; CDR3 protein: CASSPRGTGENTIYF
clone size: once; J gene: TRBJ2-3; D gene: TRBD1; V gene: TRBV3-1; CDR3 DNA: TGTGCCTGCAGCTCCACAGGGGGCAACACAGATACGCAGTATTTT; CDR3 protein: CACSSTGGNTDTQYF
clone size: many; J gene: TRBJ2-3; D gene: .; V gene: TRBV20-1; CDR3 DNA: TGCAGTGCTAGGAGGACCACGACAGATACGCAGTATTTT; CDR3 protein: CSARRTTTDTQYF
clone size: .; J gene: TRBJ1-1; D gene: .; V gene: TRBV6-1; CDR3 DNA: TGTGCCAGCAGACGGGACGGGACGGGTACTGAAGCTTTCTTT; CDR3 protein: CASRRDGTGTEAFF
clone size: .; J gene: TRBJ2-3; D gene: .; V gene: TRBV7-9; CDR3 DNA: TGTGCCAGCAGCTCTACTATCCCGGATACGCAGTATTTT; CDR3 protein: CASSSTIPDTQYF
clone size: few; J gene: TRBJ2-7; D gene: .; V gene: TRBV5-6; CDR3 DNA: TGTGCCAGCAGCTTCGCCTCCTCCTACGAGCAGTACTTC; CDR3 protein: CASSFASSYEQYF
clone size: .; J gene: TRBJ2-3; D gene: .; V gene: TRBV20-1; CDR3 DNA: TGCAGTGCTAGAGATTCTCCCAGGGATACGCAGTATTTT; CDR3 protein: CSARDSPRDTQYF
clone size: .; J gene: TRBJ2-5; D gene: .; V gene: TRBV5-1; CDR3 DNA: TGCGCCAGCAGCACCTCCTCGGGGGGCTGGGAGACCCAGTACTTC; CDR3 protein: CASSTSSGGWETQYF
clone size: many; J gene: TRBJ1-1; D gene: .; V gene: TRBV5-6; CDR3 DNA: TGTGCCAGCAGCTTGGTATGGTCGGGTGGCACTGAAGCTTTCTTT; CDR3 protein: CASSLVWSGGTEAFF
clone size: many; J gene: TRBJ1-1; D gene: .; V gene: TRBV5-1; CDR3 DNA: TGCGCCAGCAGCTTACAAGACGGGGGGGATGAAGCTTTCTTT; CDR3 protein: CASSLQDGGDEAFF
clone size: many; J gene: TRBJ2-3; D gene: TRBD2; V gene: TRBV20-1; CDR3 DNA: TGCAGTGCAGGACCGGGACTAGCGGCACCCTCTAGCACAGATACGCAGTATTTT; CDR3 protein: CSAGPGLAAPSSTDTQYF
clone size: many; J gene: TRBJ2-7; D gene: .; V gene: TRBV29-1; CDR3 DNA: TGCAGCGTTGCTGTCCAGCCTTCGACCGAGCAGTACTTC; CDR3 protein: CSVAVQPSTEQYF
clone size: many; J gene: TRBJ2-3; D gene: .; V gene: TRBV9; CDR3 DNA: TGTGCCAGCAGCTTCGGACTCGCCACAGATACGCAGTATTTT; CDR3 protein: CASSFGLATDTQYF
clone size: .; J gene: TRBJ2-5; D gene: .; V gene: TRBV7-1; CDR3 DNA: TGTGCCAGCAGCTCAGGGGGCGGAGAAGAGACCCAGTACTTC; CDR3 protein: CASSSGGGEETQYF
clone size: many; J gene: TRBJ2-4; D gene: .; V gene: TRBV2; CDR3 DNA: TGTGCCAGCAATGTCATACAGGGATACAAAAACATTCAGTACTTC; CDR3 protein: CASNVIQGYKNIQYF
clone size: few; J gene: TRBJ1-5; D gene: TRBD1; V gene: TRBV20-1; CDR3 DNA: TGCAGTGCTAGGGACAGGGGGCATCAGCCCCAGCATTTT; CDR3 protein: CSARDRGHQPQHF
clone size: many; J gene: TRBJ2-5; D gene: .; V gene: TRBV28; CDR3 DNA: TGTGCCAGCAGTTTAATCTCAGGGGGGGAGACCCAGTACTTC; CDR3 protein: CASSLISGGETQYF
clone size: once; J gene: TRBJ2-2; D gene: .; V gene: TRBV10-3; CDR3 DNA: TGTGCCATCAGTGAACAGGGTGCCGGGGAGCTGTTTTTT; CDR3 protein: CAISEQGAGELFF
clone size: many; J gene: TRBJ2-5; D gene: TRBD1; V gene: TRBV2; CDR3 DNA: TGTGCCAGCAATCTCCAGGGGGTCGGGGAGACCCAGTACTTC; CDR3 protein: CASNLQGVGETQYF
clone size: few; J gene: TRBJ2-6; D gene: TRBD2; V gene: TRBV12-3/TRBV12-4; CDR3 DNA: TGTGCCAGCGGGGGGACTAGCGGGGGTTGGGGGGCCAACGTCCTGACTTTC; CDR3 protein: CASGGTSGGWGANVLTF
clone size: .; J gene: TRBJ2-5; D gene: .; V gene: TRBV12-3/TRBV12-4; CDR3 DNA: TGTGCCAGCAGCCTACGGGCCGGGGGCCAAGAGACCCAGTACTTC; CDR3 protein: CASSLRAGGQETQYF
clone size: many; J gene: TRBJ2-7; D gene: TRBD1; V gene: TRBV20-1; CDR3 DNA: TGCAGTGCTCCGACAGGGGTCAGAGAGCAGTACTTC; CDR3 protein: CSAPTGVREQYF
clone size: .; J gene: TRBJ2-3; D gene: .; V gene: TRBV29-1; CDR3 DNA: TGCAGCGTTGTCGGGGCCGGAGGAGGTACAGATACGCAGTATTTT; CDR3 protein: CSVVGAGGGTDTQYF
clone size: .; J gene: TRBJ2-3; D gene: .; V gene: TRBV6-6; CDR3 DNA: TGTGCCAGCAGTTCTCCCCAGACAGATACGCAGTATTTT; CDR3 protein: CASSSPQTDTQYF
clone size: few; J gene: TRBJ1-3; D gene: TRBD1; V gene: TRBV10-3; CDR3 DNA: TGTGCCATCAGCGGGGGACAGGGGGTCACGTTTCCAGGAAACACCATATATTTT; CDR3 protein: CAISGGQGVTFPGNTIYF
clone size: many; J gene: TRBJ2-1; D gene: .; V gene: TRBV28; CDR3 DNA: TGTGCCAGCAGTTCCCCCGGGAGTCTGGACAGAAGCTCCTACAATGAGCAGTTCTTC; CDR3 protein: CASSSPGSLDRSSYNEQFF
clone size: .; J gene: TRBJ2-5; D gene: .; V gene: TRBV5-4; CDR3 DNA: TGTGCCAGCAGCTTGCTGGGGGCATGGGGGGAGACCCAGTACTTC; CDR3 protein: CASSLLGAWGETQYF
clone size: many; J gene: TRBJ2-1; D gene: .; V gene: TRBV5-1; CDR3 DNA: TGCGCCAGCAGCTGGGGGACCTCGGGTGAGCAGTTCTTC; CDR3 protein: CASSWGTSGEQFF
clone size: few; J gene: TRBJ1-5; D gene: TRBD1; V gene: TRBV20-1; CDR3 DNA: TGCAGTGCTAGAGATGTAGGCAGGGGGGCGGATCAGCCCCAGCATTTT; CDR3 protein: CSARDVGRGADQPQHF
clone size: .; J gene: TRBJ2-7; D gene: TRBD1; V gene: TRBV12-3/TRBV12-4; CDR3 DNA: TGTGCCAGCAGTCCACTCCAGGGGGCGAACGAGCAGTACTTC; CDR3 protein: CASSPLQGANEQYF
clone size: few; J gene: TRBJ2-3; D gene: .; V gene: TRBV12-3/TRBV12-4; CDR3 DNA: TGTGCCAGCAGTTTAAGGTCAGGGGGGGGAGATACGCAGTATTTT; CDR3 protein: CASSLRSGGGDTQYF
clone size: .; J gene: TRBJ1-2; D gene: .; V gene: TRBV20-1; CDR3 DNA: TGCAGTGCCCCCGGGACGGCAAATTATGGCTACACCTTC; CDR3 protein: CSAPGTANYGYTF
clone size: .; J gene: TRBJ2-7; D gene: TRBD1; V gene: TRBV19; CDR3 DNA: TGTGCCGGTAGCCACCCCGGACAGGGTGGGTCCTACGAGCAGTACTTC; CDR3 protein: CAGSHPGQGGSYEQYF
clone size: .; J gene: TRBJ1-6; D gene: .; V gene: TRBV20-1; CDR3 DNA: TGCAGTGCTAGTGGGCAGCTCCCAGGTTCACCCCTCCACTTT; CDR3 protein: CSASGQLPGSPLHF
clone size: many; J gene: TRBJ1-1; D gene: .; V gene: TRBV3-1; CDR3 DNA: TGTGCCAGCAGCCAACTACGGGACACTGAAGCTTTCTTT; CDR3 protein: CASSQLRDTEAFF
clone size: .; J gene: TRBJ2-3; D gene: TRBD2; V gene: TRBV12-3/TRBV12-4; CDR3 DNA: TGTGCCAGCAGTGCTAGCGGGCAGACAGATACGCAGTATTTT; CDR3 protein: CASSASGQTDTQYF